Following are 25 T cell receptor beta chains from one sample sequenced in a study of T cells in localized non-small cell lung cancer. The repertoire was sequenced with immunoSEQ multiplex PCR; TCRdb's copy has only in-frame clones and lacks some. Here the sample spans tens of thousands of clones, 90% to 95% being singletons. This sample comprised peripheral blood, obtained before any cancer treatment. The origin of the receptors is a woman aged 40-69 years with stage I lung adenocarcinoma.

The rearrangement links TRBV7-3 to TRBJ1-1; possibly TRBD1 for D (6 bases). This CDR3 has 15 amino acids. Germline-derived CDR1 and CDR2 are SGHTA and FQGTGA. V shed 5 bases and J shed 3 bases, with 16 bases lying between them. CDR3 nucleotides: TGTGCCAGCAGCCAATCAGGGGTTGGGTACACTGAAGCTTTCTTT. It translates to CASSQSGVGYTEAFF.

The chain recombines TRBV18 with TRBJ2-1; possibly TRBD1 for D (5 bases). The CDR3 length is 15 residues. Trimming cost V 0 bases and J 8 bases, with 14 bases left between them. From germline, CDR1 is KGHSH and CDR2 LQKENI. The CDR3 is CASSPPAAGKDEQFF. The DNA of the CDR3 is TGTGCCAGCTCACCACCGGCCGCAGGGAAGGATGAGCAGTTCTTC.

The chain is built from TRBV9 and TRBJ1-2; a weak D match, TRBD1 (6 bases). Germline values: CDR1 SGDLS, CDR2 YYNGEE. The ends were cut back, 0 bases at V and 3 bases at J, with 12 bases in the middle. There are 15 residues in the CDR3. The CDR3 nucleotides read TGTGCCAGCAGCGTAGACAGGGCTTCTCACTATGGCTACACCTTC. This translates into CASSVDRASHYGYTF.

The CDR3 loop is CSVLRTGRLHEQYF. DNA of the CDR3: TGCAGCGTTTTGCGGACAGGGCGCCTACACGAGCAGTACTTC. The rearrangement uses TRBV29-1 and TRBJ2-7, with TRBD1 matching 8 bases. The germline V gene encodes CDR1 SQVTM and CDR2 ANQGSEA. V lost 5 bases to trimming and J lost 5 bases; unmatched junction nucleotides: 11. The CDR3 is made up of 14 amino acids.

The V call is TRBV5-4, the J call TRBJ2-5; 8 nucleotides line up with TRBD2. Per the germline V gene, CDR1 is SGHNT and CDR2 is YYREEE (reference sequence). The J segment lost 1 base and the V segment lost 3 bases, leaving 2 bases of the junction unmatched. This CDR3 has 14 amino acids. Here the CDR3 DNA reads TGTGCCAGCAGCTCGGGGACTAGCCAAGAGACCCAGTACTTC. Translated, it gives CASSSGTSQETQYF.

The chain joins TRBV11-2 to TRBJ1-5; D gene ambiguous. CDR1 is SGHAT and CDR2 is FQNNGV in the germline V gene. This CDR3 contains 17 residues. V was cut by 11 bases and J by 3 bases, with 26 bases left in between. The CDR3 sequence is CAPSQSGPRIPNQPQHF. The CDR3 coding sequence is TGTGCCCCCTCCCAGTCCGGCCCCCGGATCCCCAATCAGCCCCAGCATTTT.

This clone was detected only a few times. The CDR3 sequence: CASSLGQTNEYF. The CDR3 nucleotides are TGTGCCAGCAGCTTAGGACAGACGAACGAGTACTTC. This sequence joins TRBV11-3 and TRBJ2-7; tentative D call: TRBD1 (5 bases). Trimming pared 1 base from V and 11 bases from J, leaving 12 bases between. Germline loops: CDR1 SGHNT, CDR2 YENEEA. The CDR3 runs 12 residues. Based on the CDR3 plus reference TRBV11-3 and TRBJ2-7, the full variable domain is EAGVVQSPRYKIIEKKQPVAFWCNPISGHNTLYWYLQNLGQGPELLIRYENEEAVDDSQLPKDRFSAERLKGVDSTLKIQPAELGDSAVYLCASSLGQTNEYFGPGTRLTVT.

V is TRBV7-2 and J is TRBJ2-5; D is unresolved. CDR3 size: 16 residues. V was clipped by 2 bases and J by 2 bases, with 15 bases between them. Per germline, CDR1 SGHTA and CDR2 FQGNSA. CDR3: CASSLQGPLAQETQYF. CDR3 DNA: TGTGCCAGCAGCTTACAAGGCCCCCTCGCTCAAGAGACCCAGTACTTC. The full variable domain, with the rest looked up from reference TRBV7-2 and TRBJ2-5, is GAGVSQSPSNKVTEKGKDVELRCDPISGHTALYWYRQSLGQGLEFLIYFQGNSAPDKSGLPSDRFSAERTGGSVSTLTIQRTQQEDSAVYLCASSLQGPLAQETQYFGPGTRLLVL.

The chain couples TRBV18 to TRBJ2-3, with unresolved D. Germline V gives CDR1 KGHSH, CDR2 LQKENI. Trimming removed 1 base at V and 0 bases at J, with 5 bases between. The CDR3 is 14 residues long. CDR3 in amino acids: CASSPRQSTDTQYF. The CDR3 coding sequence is TGTGCCAGCTCACCACGGCAGAGCACAGATACGCAGTATTTT.

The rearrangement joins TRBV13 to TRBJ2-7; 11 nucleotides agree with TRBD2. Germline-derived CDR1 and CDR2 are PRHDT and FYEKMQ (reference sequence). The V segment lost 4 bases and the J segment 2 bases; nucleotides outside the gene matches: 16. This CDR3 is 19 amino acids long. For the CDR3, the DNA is TGTGCCAGCAGCTGGTACCTCGGGACTAGCGGTACCTCCCCCTACGAGCAGTACTTC. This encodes CASSWYLGTSGTSPYEQYF.

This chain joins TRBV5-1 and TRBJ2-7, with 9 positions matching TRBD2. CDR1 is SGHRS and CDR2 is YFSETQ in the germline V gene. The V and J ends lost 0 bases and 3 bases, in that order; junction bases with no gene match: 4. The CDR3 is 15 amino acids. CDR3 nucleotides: TGCGCCAGCAGCTTGGGTCTAGCGGGGAACTACGAGCAGTACTTC. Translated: CASSLGLAGNYEQYF.

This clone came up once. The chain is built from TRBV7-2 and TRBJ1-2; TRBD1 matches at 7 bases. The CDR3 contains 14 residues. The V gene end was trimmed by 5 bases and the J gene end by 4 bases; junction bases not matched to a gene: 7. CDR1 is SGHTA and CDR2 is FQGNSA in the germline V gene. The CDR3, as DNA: TGTGCCAGCAGCCAGGGTAGGGGGCCCTATGGCTACACCTTC. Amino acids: CASSQGRGPYGYTF.

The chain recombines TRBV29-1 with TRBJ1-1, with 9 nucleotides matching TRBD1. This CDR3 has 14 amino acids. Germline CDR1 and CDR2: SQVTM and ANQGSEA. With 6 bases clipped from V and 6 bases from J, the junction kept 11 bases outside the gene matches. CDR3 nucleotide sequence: TGCAGCGTCGCTAGGGACAGGGACTTTGCTGAAGCTTTCTTT. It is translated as CSVARDRDFAEAFF.

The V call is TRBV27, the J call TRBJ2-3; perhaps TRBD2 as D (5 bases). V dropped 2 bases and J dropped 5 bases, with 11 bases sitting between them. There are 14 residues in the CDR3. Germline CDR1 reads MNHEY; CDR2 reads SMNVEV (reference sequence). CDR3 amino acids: CASSLQLAKDTQYF. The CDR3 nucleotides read TGTGCCAGCAGTTTACAGTTAGCGAAAGATACGCAGTATTTT.

CDR3 sequence: CASSDSPYNEQFF. The CDR3 nucleotides are TGTGCCAGCAGTGACTCCCCATACAATGAGCAGTTCTTC. The chain joins TRBV6-4 to TRBJ2-1; no firm D call. The CDR3 spans 13 residues. V lost 0 bases, J lost 4 bases, and 4 bases lay in between. CDR1 MRHNA and CDR2 SNTAGT come from the germline V gene.

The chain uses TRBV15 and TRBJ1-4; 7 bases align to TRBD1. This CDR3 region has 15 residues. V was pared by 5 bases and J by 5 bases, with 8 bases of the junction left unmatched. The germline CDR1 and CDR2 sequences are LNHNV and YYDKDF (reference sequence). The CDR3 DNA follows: TGTGCCACCAGCTATGGGGGACAGATAAATGAAAAACTGTTTTTT. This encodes CATSYGGQINEKLFF.

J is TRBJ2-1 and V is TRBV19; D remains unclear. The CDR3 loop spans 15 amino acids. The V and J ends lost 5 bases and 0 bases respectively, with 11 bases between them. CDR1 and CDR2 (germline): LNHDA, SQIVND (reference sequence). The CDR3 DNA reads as TGTGCCAGTAGTGGCCGCGCCAGCTCCTACAATGAGCAGTTCTTC. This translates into CASSGRASSYNEQFF.

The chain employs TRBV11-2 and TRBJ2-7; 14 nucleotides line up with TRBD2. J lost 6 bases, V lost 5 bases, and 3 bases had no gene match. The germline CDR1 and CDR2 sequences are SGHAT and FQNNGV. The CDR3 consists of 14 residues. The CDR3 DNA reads TGTGCCAGCAGCCGGGGACTAGCGGGAGCCGAGCAGTACTTC. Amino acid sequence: CASSRGLAGAEQYF.

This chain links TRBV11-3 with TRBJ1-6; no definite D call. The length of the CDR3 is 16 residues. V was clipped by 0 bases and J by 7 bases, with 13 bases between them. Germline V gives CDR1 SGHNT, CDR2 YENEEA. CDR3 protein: CASSLDLGRGNSPLHF. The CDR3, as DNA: TGTGCCAGCAGCTTAGATCTGGGTCGGGGAAATTCACCCCTCCACTTT.

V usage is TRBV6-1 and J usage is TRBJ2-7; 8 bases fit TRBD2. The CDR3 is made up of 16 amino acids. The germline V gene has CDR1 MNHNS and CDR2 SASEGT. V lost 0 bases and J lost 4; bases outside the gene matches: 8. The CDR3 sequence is CASSEAGSGRDYEQYF. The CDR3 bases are TGTGCCAGCAGTGAAGCGGGAAGCGGGAGAGATTACGAGCAGTACTTC.

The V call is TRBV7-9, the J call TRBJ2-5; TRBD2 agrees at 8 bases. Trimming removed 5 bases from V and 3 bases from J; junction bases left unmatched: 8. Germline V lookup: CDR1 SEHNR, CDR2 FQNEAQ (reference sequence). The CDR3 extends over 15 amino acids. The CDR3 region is CASSIGERGKETQYF. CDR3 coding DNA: TGTGCCAGCAGCATAGGGGAGCGGGGGAAAGAGACCCAGTACTTC.

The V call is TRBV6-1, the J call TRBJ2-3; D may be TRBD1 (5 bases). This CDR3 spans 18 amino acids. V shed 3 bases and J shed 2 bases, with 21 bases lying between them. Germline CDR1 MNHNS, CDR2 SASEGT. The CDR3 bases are TGTGCCAGCAGTGAGGGGTCTACAGGCAGAAGCTTCACAGATACGCAGTATTTT. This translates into CASSEGSTGRSFTDTQYF.

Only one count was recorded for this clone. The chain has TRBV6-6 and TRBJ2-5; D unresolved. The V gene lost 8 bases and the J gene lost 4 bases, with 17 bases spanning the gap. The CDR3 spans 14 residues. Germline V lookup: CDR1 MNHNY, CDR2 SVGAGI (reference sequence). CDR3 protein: CASQPQPLGETQYF. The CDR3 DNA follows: TGTGCCAGCCAACCCCAACCGCTCGGAGAGACCCAGTACTTC.

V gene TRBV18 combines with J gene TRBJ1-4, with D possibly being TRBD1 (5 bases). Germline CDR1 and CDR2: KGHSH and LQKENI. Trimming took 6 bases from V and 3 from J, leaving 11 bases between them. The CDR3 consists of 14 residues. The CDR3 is CASSSSGPNEKLFF. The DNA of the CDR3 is TGTGCCAGCTCGTCCTCGGGACCTAATGAAAAACTGTTTTTT.

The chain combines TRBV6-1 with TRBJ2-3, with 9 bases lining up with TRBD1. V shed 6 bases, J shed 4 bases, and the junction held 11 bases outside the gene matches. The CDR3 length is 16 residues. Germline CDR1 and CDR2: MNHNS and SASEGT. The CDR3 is CASREQGAMVADTQYF. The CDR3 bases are TGTGCCAGCAGGGAACAGGGGGCGATGGTAGCAGATACGCAGTATTTT.